This is a list of T cell receptor beta chains from one sample in a study of shared clonotypes between healthy human individuals. Sequencing was performed with immunoSEQ multiplex PCR; in TCRdb, only in-frame clones are kept and a portion is missing. The table records over 2 million clones, 85% to 95% of them present only once. Sequenced sample: naive CD4+ T cells from PBMCs. Receptor source: a man between 18 and 35 years old in good health. Some clones in this sample may be carry-over from other donors' samples. Both conserved end residues are part of each CDR3. D genes are given only for firm matches.

j_call v_call d_call cdr3_length cdr3_nt cdr3_aa
TRBJ2-5 TRBV7-9 TRBD1 13 TGTGCCAGCAGCTTCACAGGGGAAGAGACCCAGTACTTC CASSFTGEETQYF
TRBJ2-2 TRBV27 NA 17 TGTGCCAGCAGGACTGGGGCTCGGACGGAAGACACCGGGGAGCTGTTTTTT CASRTGARTEDTGELFF
TRBJ2-2 TRBV30 NA 13 TGTGCCTGGAAGTCCAGGGCGACCGGGGAGCTGTTTTTT CAWKSRATGELFF
TRBJ2-1 TRBV19 TRBD2 15 TGTGCCAGTAGTCGACTAGCGGGTATATACAATGAGCAGTTCTTC CASSRLAGIYNEQFF
TRBJ2-7 TRBV28 NA 13 TGTGCCGGCGCCGCGATGAGCTCCTACGAGCAGTACTTC CAGAAMSSYEQYF
TRBJ1-4 TRBV9 TRBD1 15 TGTGCCAGCAGCTACGGTTCAGGGGGAGTTGAAAAACTGTTTTTT CASSYGSGGVEKLFF
TRBJ2-7 TRBV30 TRBD2 14 TGTGCCTGGGGCCACCTAGCGGGAGTAAGAGAGCAGTACTTC CAWGHLAGVREQYF
TRBJ2-5 TRBV30 TRBD1 13 TGTGCCTGGGGACAGGGGGGCCAAGAGACCCAGTACTTC CAWGQGGQETQYF
TRBJ2-7 TRBV5-1 TRBD1 15 TGCGCCAGCAGCACCGGACAGGGGGGTCCCTACGAGCAGTACTTC CASSTGQGGPYEQYF
TRBJ2-5 TRBV6-5 TRBD1 13 TGTGCCAGCAGTATGACAGGGTTGACGACCCAGTACTTC CASSMTGLTTQYF
TRBJ2-1 TRBV18 NA 13 TGTGCCAGCTCACCCTCGGTAGACGCTCCCGGGTTCTTC CASSPSVDAPGFF
TRBJ2-1 TRBV7-8 NA 14 TGTGCCAGCAGGACCGCGCTAGCGAGGGATGAGCAGTTCTTC CASRTALARDEQFF
TRBJ2-5 TRBV4-1 TRBD2 15 TGCGCCAGCAGCCGACTAGCGGGACGACAAGAGACCCAGTACTTC CASSRLAGRQETQYF
TRBJ1-3 TRBV19 NA 13 TGTGCCAGTTGCCGGGGCTCTGGAAACACCATATATTTT CASCRGSGNTIYF